This T cell receptor (beta chain) was captured in a study of regulatory T cells (dated by TCRdb to the late 2010s). Notes on the research overall: Between CD3G-deficient patients and healthy controls, the study compared T-cell receptor beta repertoires in sorted regulatory T cells, conventional CD4+ T cells and CD8+ T cells. Here is what the overall study found, with its caveats: Conventional CD4+ T cells from CD3G-deficient patients were enriched for hydrophobic residues at CDR3 positions 6 and 7, suggesting more self-reactive specificities. Restricted unique TRB V-J pairs and skewed V and J gene usage were observed in patient repertoires, most markedly in regulatory T cells.

CDR1 and CDR2 are read off the germline V gene as MNHNS and SASEGT. The CDR3, cysteine through phenylalanine, is 14 amino acids long. Solely the CDR3 DNA is kept, with 42 bases framed from the first base. Evidence of autoimmunity was present in all CD3G-deficient patients, and the autoimmunity was more severe in two of the patients. Patients ranged from 2 to 39 years of age at testing and had reduced naive and increased memory CD4+ and CD8+ T-cell proportions. CD4+ cells were FACS-sorted into CD25-high CD127-low regulatory T cells and CD25-low CD127-high conventional CD4+ T cells. A handful of individuals with CD3G deficiency made up the patient group. An international network of physicians spanning the United States, Europe and Asia provided the patient samples and clinical data. Peripheral blood mononuclear cells were isolated by Ficoll density separation. The multiplex PCR used 52 forward TRBV primers and 13 reverse TRBJ primers, with assay-based and computational corrections for amplification bias. Rearranged TRB loci were amplified from genomic DNA by multiplex PCR within the immunoSEQ assay. An Illumina HiSeq platform was used to sequence the TRB amplicons. In the authors' own workflow: Custom algorithms error-filtered the raw sequences and aligned the raw sequences to reference gene sequences, after which the immunoSEQ online tools were used for analysis. The frequencies of productive and nonproductive TRB rearrangements were evaluated among unique sequences as well as among total sequences. The likelihood of self-reactivity was estimated by examining two features, hydrophobicity and amino acid composition, of TRB CDR3 positions 6 and 7. Groups were compared by t tests, Mann-Whitney tests or two-way ANOVA performed in Prism software. Imported from immuneACCESS, the table was reduced by TCRdb to in-frame sequences with V and J called. These copies leave out some clones; in studies compared against another copy, an unresolved V gene accounts for under half, and the cause of the remainder is not known. From that table come the V and J calls and clone size; the DNA was used to work out D and trimming. This sample comprises roughly 30,000 clones, under 95% of them detected only once. Roughly 1.6% of the sample rests with the top ten.

On this clone itself: Its antigen remains undetermined. Its ends do not fully match the called genes, so a read error is possible.

The clonotype was recovered from a young adult with CD3G deficiency. The sequence links TRBV6-1 to TRBJ2-7, with 10 bases aligning to TRBD2. The sequenced sample was conventional CD4+ T cells sorted from blood. CDR3 protein: CASRGGLALYGQYF. The sequenced DNA: TGTGCCAGCAGGGGGGGACTAGCGCTCTACGGGCAGTACTTC.